These 20 T cell receptor beta chains came from one sample sequenced in a study of blood T cell repertoires in COVID-19. Clones were read by immunoSEQ multiplex PCR, and TCRdb kept only the in-frame ones, dropping some. The repertoire holds about 140,000 clones, approximately 81% seen once, with about 5.5% in the top ten. Sequencing used PBMCs or T cells enriched from blood (not recorded which). Every receptor here comes from a man between 40 and 49 years old with acute COVID-19.

The chain employs TRBV27 and TRBJ1-6; TRBD1 agrees at 7 bases. CDR1 is MNHEY and CDR2 is SMNVEV in the germline V gene (reference sequence). The CDR3 contains 14 residues. Germline trimming cut 6 bases from V and 14 bases from J; bases unmatched to any gene: 13. The CDR3 reads CASSSGTAPRSLHF. In nucleotides, the CDR3 is TGTGCCAGCAGCTCCGGGACAGCCCCCCGGTCCCTCCACTTT.

The chain joins TRBV14 to TRBJ1-1; no reliable D call. This CDR3 region has 14 residues. The germline V gene encodes CDR1 SGHDN and CDR2 FVKESK. The V and J ends lost 4 bases and 0 bases respectively, with 9 bases between them. This chain's CDR3 is CASSRRHLNTEAFF. In DNA form, the CDR3 reads TGTGCCAGCAGCCGGAGGCACTTGAACACTGAAGCTTTCTTT. Full variable domain (missing parts from reference TRBV14 and TRBJ1-1): EAGVTQFPSHSVIEKGQTVTLRCDPISGHDNLYWYRRVMGKEIKFLLHFVKESKQDESGMPNNRFLAERTGGTYSTLKVQPAELEDSGVYFCASSRRHLNTEAFFGQGTRLTVV.

This chain links TRBV5-6 with TRBJ2-2; a possible D gene is TRBD2 (6 bases). The CDR3 is 18 residues long. CDR1 and CDR2 from the germline V gene are SGHDT and YYEEEE. V shed 3 bases and J shed 2 bases, with 20 bases lying between them. The chain's CDR3 is CASSSAYWTNQNTGELFF. The CDR3 DNA reads TGTGCCAGCAGCTCCGCATATTGGACTAACCAAAACACCGGGGAGCTGTTTTTT. Variable domain in full (rest from reference TRBV5-6 and TRBJ2-2): DAGVTQSPTHLIKTRGQQVTLRCSPKSGHDTVSWYQQALGQGPQFIFQYYEEEERQRGNFPDRFSGHQFPNYSSELNVNALLLGDSALYLCASSSAYWTNQNTGELFFGEGSRLTVL.

This chain connects TRBV19 to TRBJ2-6, with D tentatively TRBD1 (5 bases). Germline values: CDR1 LNHDA, CDR2 SQIVND (reference sequence). V lost 6 bases to trimming and J lost 0 bases, with 18 bases between them. CDR3 length: 18 residues. This chain's CDR3 is CASRSGQGLNSGANVLTF. The CDR3 nucleotides read TGTGCCAGTAGGAGTGGGCAGGGCCTAAACTCTGGGGCCAACGTCCTGACTTTC. Full variable domain (remainder filled in from reference TRBV19 and TRBJ2-6): DGGITQSPKYLFRKEGQNVTLSCEQNLNHDAMYWYRQDPGQGLRLIYYSQIVNDFQKGDIAEGYSVSREKKESFPLTVTSAQKNPTAFYLCASRSGQGLNSGANVLTFGAGSRLTVL.

This chain connects TRBV28 to TRBJ2-2; the match to TRBD1 covers 7 bases. J was trimmed by 2 bases and V by 9 bases; bases with no gene match: 3. The CDR3 totals 13 residues. From germline, CDR1 is MDHEN and CDR2 SYDVKM. CDR3: CASRDRNTGELFF. The CDR3 bases are TGTGCCAGTCGGGACAGAAACACCGGGGAGCTGTTTTTT.

A single count supports this clone. V gene TRBV18 combines with J gene TRBJ1-4, with D maybe TRBD1 (5 bases). V lost 6 bases and J lost 0, with 14 bases in between. The germline CDR1 and CDR2 sequences are KGHSH and LQKENI. This CDR3 spans 16 amino acids. CDR3 nucleotide sequence: TGTGCCAGCTCCACCACAGGAGCAGCAACTAATGAAAAACTGTTTTTT. It translates to CASSTTGAATNEKLFF.

The CDR3 bases are TGTGCCAGCAGCTTATGGGCAGGGGACGGCAATCAGCCCCAGCATTTT. As protein: CASSLWAGDGNQPQHF. V usage is TRBV7-2 and J usage is TRBJ1-5, with D tentatively TRBD1 (6 bases). Germline V CDR1 and CDR2: SGHTA, FQGNSA. Trimming left V 2 bases short and J 2 bases short, with 13 bases between. This CDR3 spans 16 amino acids.

V gene TRBV5-1 combines with J gene TRBJ2-5, with 8 bases identical to TRBD1. CDR1 SGHRS and CDR2 YFSETQ come from the germline V gene. This CDR3 has 13 residues. Trimming cost V 4 bases and J 4 bases; bases outside gene matches: 3. This chain's CDR3 is CASSPGTGETQYF. The CDR3 nucleotides are TGCGCCAGCAGCCCCGGGACAGGAGAGACCCAGTACTTC.

V and J are TRBV29-1 and TRBJ2-5; TRBD1 matches at 11 bases. Germline assignment: CDR1 SQVTM and CDR2 ANQGSEA. The length of the CDR3 is 15 residues. With V trimmed by 0 bases and J by 7 bases, 7 bases remained unmatched. CDR3 DNA: TGCAGCGTTGAAGACCCCGGGACAGGGGGAACGACCCAGTACTTC. Its protein is CSVEDPGTGGTTQYF.

This chain joins TRBV7-2 and TRBJ2-1; 14 nucleotides align to TRBD2. V was pared by 6 bases and J by 2 bases, with 3 bases of the junction left unmatched. The CDR3 consists of 16 residues. Germline CDR1 is SGHTA and CDR2 is FQGNSA. The DNA of the CDR3 is TGTGCCAGCAGTCCGGGACTAGCGGGGGCCTACAATGAGCAGTTCTTC. As protein: CASSPGLAGAYNEQFF.

The chain has TRBV5-1 and TRBJ1-1, with 8 bases aligning to TRBD1. The trim removed 1 base at V and 4 bases at J, leaving 3 bases unmatched. The CDR3 contains 14 residues. Germline values: CDR1 SGHRS, CDR2 YFSETQ. The CDR3 DNA is TGCGCCAGCAGCTTGACAGGGGGGAGCACTGAAGCTTTCTTT. It encodes CASSLTGGSTEAFF. The whole variable domain, filled in from reference TRBV5-1 and TRBJ1-1, reads KAGVTQTPRYLIKTRGQQVTLSCSPISGHRSVSWYQQTPGQGLQFLFEYFSETQRNKGNFPGRFSGRQFSNSRSEMNVSTLELGDSALYLCASSLTGGSTEAFFGQGTRLTVV.

The chain links TRBV28 to TRBJ2-1; D might be TRBD2 (6 bases). Germline CDR1 and CDR2: MDHEN and SYDVKM. V shed 3 bases and J shed 8 bases, with 14 bases lying between them. There are 14 residues in the CDR3. The CDR3 spells CASSFLASGDEQFF. In nucleotides, the CDR3 is TGTGCCAGCAGTTTCCTAGCGTCTGGGGATGAGCAGTTCTTC.

The V and J genes are TRBV27 and TRBJ2-7; TRBD2 is a possible D gene (6 bases). Per the germline V gene, CDR1 is MNHEY and CDR2 is SMNVEV (reference sequence). The CDR3 has 15 amino acids. Trimming took 2 bases from V and 1 from J, leaving 12 bases between them. This CDR3 reads CASSLGAGRSYEQYF. CDR3 nucleotide sequence: TGTGCCAGCAGTTTAGGGGCGGGACGGTCCTACGAGCAGTACTTC.

The chain couples TRBV10-3 to TRBJ2-7; 11 bases align to TRBD1. The germline V gene has CDR1 ENHRY and CDR2 SYGVKD. This CDR3 spans 16 amino acids. Trimming cost V 3 bases and J 3 bases; bases outside gene matches: 7. The CDR3 nucleotides are TGTGCCATCAGTGACCCCAGGACAGGGGGCGGCTACGAGCAGTACTTC. Its protein product is CAISDPRTGGGYEQYF.

The gene calls are TRBV27 and TRBJ2-7; a weak D match, TRBD1 (6 bases). Germline V gene data show CDR1 as MNHEY and CDR2 as SMNVEV (reference sequence). V was shortened by 2 bases and J by 0 bases, with 14 bases between the two germline ends. The CDR3 contains 16 residues. The CDR3 reads CASSLEGTRSSYEQYF. The CDR3 coding sequence is TGTGCCAGCAGTTTAGAGGGGACACGAAGCTCCTACGAGCAGTACTTC.

The chain recombines TRBV9 with TRBJ1-1; 9 bases are shared with TRBD1. V shed 0 bases and J 7 bases; nucleotides not matched to a gene: 4. Germline V gene lookup returns CDR1 SGDLS and CDR2 YYNGEE. This CDR3 is built from 14 residues. The CDR3 nucleotides read TGTGCCAGCAGCGTAGGGGACAGGGTAGGTGAAGCTTTCTTT. This codes for CASSVGDRVGEAFF.

This chain connects TRBV10-1 to TRBJ2-7; 8 bases map to TRBD2. After removal of 0 bases from V and 3 bases from J, the junction contained 7 bases not matched to a gene. The CDR3 sequence is 16 residues long. Germline V gives CDR1 WNHNN, CDR2 SYGVQD (reference sequence). The CDR3 here is CASSESSGGRNYEQYF. CDR3 bases: TGCGCCAGCAGTGAGTCGAGCGGGGGCCGTAACTACGAGCAGTACTTC.

The gene calls are TRBV5-1 and TRBJ1-2; TRBD1 agrees at 10 bases. The V gene's germline CDR1 is SGHRS and CDR2 YFSETQ. The CDR3 is made up of 15 amino acids. J was trimmed by 4 bases and V by 3 bases; bases with no gene match: 6. The CDR3 spells CASSSGTGDPYGYTF. CDR3 sequence (DNA): TGCGCCAGCAGCTCCGGGACAGGGGATCCCTATGGCTACACCTTC. Based on the CDR3 plus reference TRBV5-1 and TRBJ1-2, the full variable domain is KAGVTQTPRYLIKTRGQQVTLSCSPISGHRSVSWYQQTPGQGLQFLFEYFSETQRNKGNFPGRFSGRQFSNSRSEMNVSTLELGDSALYLCASSSGTGDPYGYTFGSGTRLTVV.

This clone was recorded only once. The V call is TRBV24-1, the J call TRBJ2-3; 9 bases fit TRBD1. The CDR3 has 16 amino acids. The V and J ends lost 4 bases and 5 bases, in that order; junction bases with no gene match: 9. CDR1 KGHDR and CDR2 SFDVKD come from the germline V gene. CDR3 in amino acids: CATSERGTGTEDTQYF. CDR3 in DNA: TGTGCCACCAGTGAACGCGGGACAGGGACGGAAGATACGCAGTATTTT.

The chain combines TRBV6-6 with TRBJ1-6; 9 bases are shared with TRBD1. The V and J ends lost 5 bases and 10 bases, in that order; junction bases with no gene match: 3. The germline V gene encodes CDR1 MNHNY and CDR2 SVGAGI (reference sequence). This CDR3 is built from 13 residues. CDR3 protein: CASSPGTGSPLHF. CDR3 DNA sequence: TGTGCCAGCAGTCCCGGGACAGGGTCACCCCTCCACTTT.